The entry below gives a single T cell receptor (beta chain) sequence along with its context. The antigen is undetermined. This record belongs to a study of response to subunit inactivated influenza vaccine. Study-wide results and caveats: Authors proposed each seasonal influenza vaccination draws in few new T cells.

TCRdb fed the RT-PCR reads into MiXCR, producing one record per CDR3 protein. Among around 850,000 distinct CDR3 sequences listed, less than 20% were seen once. The CDR3 has 17 amino acids. The germline V gene encodes CDR1 MGHDK and CDR2 SYGVNS. After removal of 6 bases from V and 7 bases from J, the junction contained 11 bases not matched to a gene. The V call is TRBV25-1, the J call TRBJ2-1, with 14 bases lining up with TRBD2. The origin of this receptor is a man aged 45 to 65 who received an inactivated influenza vaccine. The source was PBMCs from blood, collected roughly 5 days after vaccination. CDR3 in DNA: TGTGCCAGCAGCGATCCTATGACTAGCGGGAGGGAAAATGAGCAGTTCTTC. Encoded protein: CASSDPMTSGRENEQFF.